This T cell receptor (beta chain) was captured by sequencing in a study of T-cell reconstitution after alpha-beta-depleted transplantation in children listed by TCRdb under 2016. For the study in its entirety: The study quantitatively tracked T-cell immune reconstitution after TCRalphabeta/CD19-depleted allogeneic hematopoietic cell transplantation in children using TCR repertoire profiling. What the study reported, not specific to this receptor: The frequencies of hyperexpanded clones fell over the following months, and after one year, T-cell counts and TCRbeta diversity were mostly attributed to newly produced T cells. The apparently early alphabetaT-cell count recovery about two months after transplant was reportedly dependent on only several hundred rapidly expanded clones derived from non-depleted graft cells. In some patients, the high TCRbeta diversity seen at day 60 was put down to recipient T cells and intrathymic progenitors that had survived conditioning.

The library relied on PCR. The run used an Illumina HiSeq 2500. Molecular barcoding was employed in the preparation of TCR libraries, with unique molecular identifiers being used to normalize TCRbeta repertoire quantification. The public sequencing data were trimmed at Q25 with fastp and processed into clonotypes with MiXCR by TCRdb, which kept only in-frame beta chains. A single entry per CDR3 protein holds the most common genes and DNA from its merged rows. Across this sample there are about 90,000 distinct CDR3 sequences, with about 16% seen only once. The ten largest clones capture roughly a fifth of the sample. Read against the paper, the sample's treatment or condition label means: allogeneic hematopoietic cell transplantation with graft depleted of TCRalphabeta T cells and CD19 B cells. Transplant recipients were children who received TCRalphabeta/CD19-depleted allogeneic hematopoietic cell grafts.

Only a few counts were recorded for this clonotype. It has no known antigen specificity. There are no base qualities to consult, and no much larger clone falls within one base. This TCR was sampled from a male patient between 2 and 15 years old who had a stem cell transplant for acute lymphoblastic leukemia, so the T cells may come from the graft donor. Sequenced material: PBMCs, mostly from graft donor cells, taken 180 days after TCRalphabeta/CD19-depleted stem cell transplant.

The bases read TGCGCCAGTTTAGCGGGGGGCAACACCGGGGAGCTGTTTTTT. This codes for CASLAGGNTGELFF. This chain is built from TRBV10-2 and TRBJ2-2, with 10 bases matching TRBD2. The CDR3, cysteine through phenylalanine, is 14 amino acids long. Left in the record is the CDR3 DNA by itself, 42 bases read in frame from the first base. V ends up 9 bases short and J 2 bases short, with an unmatched junction base count of 3. Looking up the germline V gene yields CDR1 WSHSY and CDR2 SAAADI.